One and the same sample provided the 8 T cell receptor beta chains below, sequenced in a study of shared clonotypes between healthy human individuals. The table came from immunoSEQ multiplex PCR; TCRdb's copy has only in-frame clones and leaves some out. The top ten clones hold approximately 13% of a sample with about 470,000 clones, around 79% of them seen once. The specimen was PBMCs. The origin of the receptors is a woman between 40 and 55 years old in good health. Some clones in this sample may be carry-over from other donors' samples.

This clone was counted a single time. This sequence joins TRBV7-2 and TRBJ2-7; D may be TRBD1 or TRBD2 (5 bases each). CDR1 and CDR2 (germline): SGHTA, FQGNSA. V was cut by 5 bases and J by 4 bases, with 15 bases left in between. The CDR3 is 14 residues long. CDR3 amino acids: CASSAQNGAYEQYF. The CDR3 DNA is TGTGCCAGCAGCGCACAAAACGGGGCTTACGAGCAGTACTTC. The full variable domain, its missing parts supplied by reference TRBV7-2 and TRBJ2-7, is GAGVSQSPSNKVTEKGKDVELRCDPISGHTALYWYRQSLGQGLEFLIYFQGNSAPDKSGLPSDRFSAERTGGSVSTLTIQRTQQEDSAVYLCASSAQNGAYEQYFGPGTRLTVT.

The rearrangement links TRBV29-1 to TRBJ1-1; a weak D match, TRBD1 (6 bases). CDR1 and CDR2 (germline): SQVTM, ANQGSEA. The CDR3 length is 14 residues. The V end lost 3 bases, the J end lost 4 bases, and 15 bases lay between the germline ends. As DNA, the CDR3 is TGCAGCGTTGATGAAGGGGGGCGCGGCACTGAAGCTTTCTTT. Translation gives CSVDEGGRGTEAFF.

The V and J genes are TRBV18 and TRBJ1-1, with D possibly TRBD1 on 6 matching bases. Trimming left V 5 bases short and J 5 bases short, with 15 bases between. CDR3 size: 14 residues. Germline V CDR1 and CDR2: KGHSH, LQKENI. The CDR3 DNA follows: TGTGCCAGCTCAGTGAATACAGGGATTACTGAAGCTTTCTTT. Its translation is CASSVNTGITEAFF. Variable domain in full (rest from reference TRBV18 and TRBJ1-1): NAGVMQNPRHLVRRRGQEARLRCSPMKGHSHVYWYRQLPEEGLKFMVYLQKENIIDESGMPKERFSAEFPKEGPSILRIQQVVRGDSAAYFCASSVNTGITEAFFGQGTRLTVV.

The CDR3 spells CASSLEGRDEWSDTF. The CDR3 DNA reads TGTGCCAGCAGCTTAGAGGGCAGGGATGAATGGAGCGACACCTTC. V gene TRBV7-7 combines with J gene TRBJ1-2; possibly TRBD1 for D (5 bases). This CDR3 has 15 amino acids. Germline-derived CDR1 and CDR2 are SSHAT and FNYEAQ (reference sequence). V was shortened by 1 base and J by 12 bases, with 21 bases between the two germline ends.

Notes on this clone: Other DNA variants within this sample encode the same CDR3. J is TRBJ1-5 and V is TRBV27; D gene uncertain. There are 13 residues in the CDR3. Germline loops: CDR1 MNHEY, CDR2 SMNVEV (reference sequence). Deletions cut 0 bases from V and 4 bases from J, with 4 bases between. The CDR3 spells CASSLSGNQPQHF. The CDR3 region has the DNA TGTGCCAGCAGTTTATCTGGGAATCAGCCCCAGCATTTT.

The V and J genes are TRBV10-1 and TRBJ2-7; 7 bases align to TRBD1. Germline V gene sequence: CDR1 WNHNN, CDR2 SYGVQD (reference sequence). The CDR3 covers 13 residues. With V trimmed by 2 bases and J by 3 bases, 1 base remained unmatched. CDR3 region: CASSEGQDYEQYF. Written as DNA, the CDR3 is TGCGCCAGCAGTGAGGGACAGGACTACGAGCAGTACTTC.

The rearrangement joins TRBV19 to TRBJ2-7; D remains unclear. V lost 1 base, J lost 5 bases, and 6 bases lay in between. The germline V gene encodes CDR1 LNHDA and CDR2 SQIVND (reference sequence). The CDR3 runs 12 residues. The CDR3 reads CASSIGTNEQYF. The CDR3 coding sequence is TGTGCCAGTAGTATAGGGACCAACGAGCAGTACTTC. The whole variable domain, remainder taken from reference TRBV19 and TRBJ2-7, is DGGITQSPKYLFRKEGQNVTLSCEQNLNHDAMYWYRQDPGQGLRLIYYSQIVNDFQKGDIAEGYSVSREKKESFPLTVTSAQKNPTAFYLCASSIGTNEQYFGPGTRLTVT.

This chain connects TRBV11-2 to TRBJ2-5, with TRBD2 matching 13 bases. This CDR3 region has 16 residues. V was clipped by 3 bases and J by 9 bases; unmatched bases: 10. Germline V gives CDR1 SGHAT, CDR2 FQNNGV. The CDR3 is CASSFGTSGTGSAQYF. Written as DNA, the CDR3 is TGTGCCAGCAGCTTCGGGACTAGCGGGACCGGGTCGGCCCAGTACTTC.